The T cell receptor (beta chain) under discussion was sequenced for a study of T cells expressing NK-cell markers. Looking at the study overall: Each TCR beta repertoire originated in sorted T cells that were CD3+CD56+NKG2C+, CD3+CD56+NKG2C- or CD3+CD56-NKG2C+. Within the sequenced cohort of eight donors, seven exhibited HCMV seropositivity and one was seronegative.

Synthesis of TCR beta cDNA relied on 5'RACE template switching carrying UMIs. TCRdb reprocessed the 5' RACE reads and keeps a single row for each CDR3 protein, giving no DNA. This repertoire includes about 260,000 distinct CDR3 sequences. Germline values: CDR1 ENHRY, CDR2 SYGVKD. The CDR3 covers 12 residues. In regard to this clonotype: Its target is unknown.

Study findings and constraints: In roughly six donors, dominant NKG2C+ clonotypes were roughly 1.0-8% of CD8+ T cells.

The sequencing input was blood T cells: a sorted CD56 or NKG2C T cell subset, CD4+ or CD8+ T cells, or bulk PBMC T cells (not recorded which). This sequence was found in a man aged 18 to 35 in good health. The chain couples TRBV10-3 to TRBJ2-1. The CDR3: CAIRAQNNEQFF.